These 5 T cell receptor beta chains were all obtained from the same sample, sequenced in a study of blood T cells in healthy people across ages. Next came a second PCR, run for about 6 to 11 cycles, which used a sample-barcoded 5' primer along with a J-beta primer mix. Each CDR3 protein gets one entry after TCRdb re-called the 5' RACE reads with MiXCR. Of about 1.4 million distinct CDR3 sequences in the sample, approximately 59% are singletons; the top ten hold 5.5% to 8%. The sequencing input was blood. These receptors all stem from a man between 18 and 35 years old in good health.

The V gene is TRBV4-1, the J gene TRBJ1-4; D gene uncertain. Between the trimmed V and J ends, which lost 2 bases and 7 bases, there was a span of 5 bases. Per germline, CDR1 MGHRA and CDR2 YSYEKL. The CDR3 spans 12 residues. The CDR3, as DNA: TGCGCCAGCAGCCAATTGGTTGAAAAACTGTTTTTT. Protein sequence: CASSQLVEKLFF.

For the CDR3, the DNA is TGTGCCAGCAGTGTAAGGGGGGCGAACACCGGGGAGCTGTTTTTT. Its translation is CASSVRGANTGELFF. V usage is TRBV12-3 or TRBV12-4 and J usage is TRBJ2-2; possibly TRBD1 or TRBD2 for D (6 bases each). The CDR3 covers 15 residues. V shed 5 bases and J shed 0 bases, with 10 bases lying between them.

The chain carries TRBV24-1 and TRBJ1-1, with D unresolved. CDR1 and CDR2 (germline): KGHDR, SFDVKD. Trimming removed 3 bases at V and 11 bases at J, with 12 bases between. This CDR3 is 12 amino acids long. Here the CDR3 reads CATSDGVSGAFF. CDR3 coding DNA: TGTGCCACCAGTGATGGGGTTAGTGGGGCTTTCTTT.

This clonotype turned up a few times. This chain's CDR3 is CASSYEGLRSTETQYF. The CDR3 DNA follows: TGTGCCAGCAGCTACGAGGGATTAAGGTCGACAGAGACCCAGTACTTC. This chain links TRBV7-2 with TRBJ2-5, with D perhaps TRBD2 (5 bases). The CDR3 runs to 16 residues. V dropped 4 bases and J dropped 4 bases, with 19 bases sitting between them. Germline V lookup: CDR1 SGHTA, CDR2 FQGNSA.

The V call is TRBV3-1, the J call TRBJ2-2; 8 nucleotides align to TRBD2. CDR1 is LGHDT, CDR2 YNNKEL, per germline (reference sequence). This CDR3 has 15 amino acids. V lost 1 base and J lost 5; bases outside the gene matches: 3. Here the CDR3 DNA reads TGTGCCAGCAGCCAAGGCGGGAGGCCAACCGGGGAGCTGTTTTTT. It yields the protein CASSQGGRPTGELFF.